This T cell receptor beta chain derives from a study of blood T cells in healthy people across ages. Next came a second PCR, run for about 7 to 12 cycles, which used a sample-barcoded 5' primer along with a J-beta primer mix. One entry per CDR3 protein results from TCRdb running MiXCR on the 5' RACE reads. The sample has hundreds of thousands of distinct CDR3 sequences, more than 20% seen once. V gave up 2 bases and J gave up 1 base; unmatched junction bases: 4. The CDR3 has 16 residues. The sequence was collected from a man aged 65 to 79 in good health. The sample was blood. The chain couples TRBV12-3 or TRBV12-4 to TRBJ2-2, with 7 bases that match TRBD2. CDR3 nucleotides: TGTGCCAGCAGTTTAAAGACTAGCCGGAACACCGGGGAGCTGTTTTTT. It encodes CASSLKTSRNTGELFF.